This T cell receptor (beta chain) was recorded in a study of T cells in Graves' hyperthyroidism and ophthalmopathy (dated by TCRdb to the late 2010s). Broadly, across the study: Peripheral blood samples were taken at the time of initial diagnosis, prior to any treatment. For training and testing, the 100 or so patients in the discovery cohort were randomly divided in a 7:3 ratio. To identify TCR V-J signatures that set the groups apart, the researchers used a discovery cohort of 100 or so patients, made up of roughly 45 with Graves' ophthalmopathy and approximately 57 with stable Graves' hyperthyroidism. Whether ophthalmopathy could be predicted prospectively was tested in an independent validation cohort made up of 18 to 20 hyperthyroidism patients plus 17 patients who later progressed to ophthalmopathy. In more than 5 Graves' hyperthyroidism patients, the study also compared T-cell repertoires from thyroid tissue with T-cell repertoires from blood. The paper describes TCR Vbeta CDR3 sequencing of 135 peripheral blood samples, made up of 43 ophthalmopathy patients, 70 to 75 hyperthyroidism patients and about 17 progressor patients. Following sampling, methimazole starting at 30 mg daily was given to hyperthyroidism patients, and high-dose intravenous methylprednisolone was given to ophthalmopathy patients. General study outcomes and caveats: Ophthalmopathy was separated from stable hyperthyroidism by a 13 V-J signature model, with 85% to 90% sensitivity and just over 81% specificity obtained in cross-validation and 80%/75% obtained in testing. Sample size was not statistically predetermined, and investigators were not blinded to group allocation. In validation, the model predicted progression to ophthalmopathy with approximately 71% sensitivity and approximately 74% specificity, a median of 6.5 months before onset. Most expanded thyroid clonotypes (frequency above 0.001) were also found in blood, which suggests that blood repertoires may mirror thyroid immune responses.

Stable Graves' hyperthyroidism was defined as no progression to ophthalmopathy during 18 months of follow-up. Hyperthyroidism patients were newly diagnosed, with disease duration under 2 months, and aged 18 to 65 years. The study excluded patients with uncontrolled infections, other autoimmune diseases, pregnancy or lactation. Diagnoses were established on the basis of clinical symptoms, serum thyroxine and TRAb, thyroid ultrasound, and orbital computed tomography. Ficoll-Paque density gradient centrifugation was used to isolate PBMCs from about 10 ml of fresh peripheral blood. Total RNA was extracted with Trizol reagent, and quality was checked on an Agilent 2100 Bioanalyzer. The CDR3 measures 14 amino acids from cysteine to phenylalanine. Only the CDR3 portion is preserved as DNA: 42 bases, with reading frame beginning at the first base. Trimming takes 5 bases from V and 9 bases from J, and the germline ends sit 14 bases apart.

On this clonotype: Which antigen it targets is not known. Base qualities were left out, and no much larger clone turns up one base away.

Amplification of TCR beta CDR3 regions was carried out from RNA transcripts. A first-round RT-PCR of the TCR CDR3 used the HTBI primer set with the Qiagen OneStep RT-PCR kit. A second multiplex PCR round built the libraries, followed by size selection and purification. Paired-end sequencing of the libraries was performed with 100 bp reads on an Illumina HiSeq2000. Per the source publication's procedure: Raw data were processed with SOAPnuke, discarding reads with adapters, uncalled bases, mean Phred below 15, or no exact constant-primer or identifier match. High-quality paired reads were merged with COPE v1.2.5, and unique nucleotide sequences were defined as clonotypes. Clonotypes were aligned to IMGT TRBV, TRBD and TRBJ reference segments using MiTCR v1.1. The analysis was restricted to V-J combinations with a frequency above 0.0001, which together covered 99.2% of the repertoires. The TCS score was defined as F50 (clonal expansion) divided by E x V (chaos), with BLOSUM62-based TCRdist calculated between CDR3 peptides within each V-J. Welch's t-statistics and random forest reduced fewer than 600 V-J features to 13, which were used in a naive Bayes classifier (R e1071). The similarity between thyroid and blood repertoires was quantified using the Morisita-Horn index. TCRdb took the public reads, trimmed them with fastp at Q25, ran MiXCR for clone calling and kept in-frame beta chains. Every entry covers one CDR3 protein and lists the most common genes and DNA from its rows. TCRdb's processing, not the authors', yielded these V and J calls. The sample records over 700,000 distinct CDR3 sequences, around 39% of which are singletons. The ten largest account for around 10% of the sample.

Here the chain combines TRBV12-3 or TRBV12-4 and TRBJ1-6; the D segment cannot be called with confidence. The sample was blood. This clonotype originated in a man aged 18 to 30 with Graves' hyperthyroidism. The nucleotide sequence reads TGTGCCAGCAGTCCAGCGGGTTACCGTTCACCCCTCCACTTT. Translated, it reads CASSPAGYRSPLHF.